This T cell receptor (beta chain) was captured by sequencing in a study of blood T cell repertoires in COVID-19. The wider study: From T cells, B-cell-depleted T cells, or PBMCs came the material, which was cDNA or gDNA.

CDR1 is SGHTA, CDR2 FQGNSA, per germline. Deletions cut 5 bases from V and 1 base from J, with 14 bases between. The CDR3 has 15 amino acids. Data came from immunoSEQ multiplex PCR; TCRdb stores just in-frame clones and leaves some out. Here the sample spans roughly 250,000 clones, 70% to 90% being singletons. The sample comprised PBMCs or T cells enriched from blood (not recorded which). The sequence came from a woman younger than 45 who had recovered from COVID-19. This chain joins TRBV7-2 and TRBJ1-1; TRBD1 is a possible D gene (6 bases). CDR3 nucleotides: TGTGCCAGCAGCCTCAGACAGGTTTCGAACACTGAAGCTTTCTTT. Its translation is CASSLRQVSNTEAFF.